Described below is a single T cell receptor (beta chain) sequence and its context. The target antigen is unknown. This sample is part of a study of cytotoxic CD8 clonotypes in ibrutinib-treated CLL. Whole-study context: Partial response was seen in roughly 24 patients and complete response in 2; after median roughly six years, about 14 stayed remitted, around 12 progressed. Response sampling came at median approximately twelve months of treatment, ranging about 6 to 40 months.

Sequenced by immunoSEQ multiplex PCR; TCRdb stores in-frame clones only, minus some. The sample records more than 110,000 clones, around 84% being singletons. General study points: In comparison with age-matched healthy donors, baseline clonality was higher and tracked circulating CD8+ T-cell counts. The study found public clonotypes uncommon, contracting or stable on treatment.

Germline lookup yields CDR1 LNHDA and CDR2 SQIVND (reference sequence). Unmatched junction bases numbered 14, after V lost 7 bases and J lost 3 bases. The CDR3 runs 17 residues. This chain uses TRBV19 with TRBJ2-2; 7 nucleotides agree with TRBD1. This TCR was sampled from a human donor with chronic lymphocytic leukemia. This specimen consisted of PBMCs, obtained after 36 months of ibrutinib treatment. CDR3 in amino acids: CASKRDSFDLHTGELFF. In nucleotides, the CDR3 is TGTGCCAGTAAACGGGACAGCTTTGACCTGCACACCGGGGAGCTGTTTTTT.